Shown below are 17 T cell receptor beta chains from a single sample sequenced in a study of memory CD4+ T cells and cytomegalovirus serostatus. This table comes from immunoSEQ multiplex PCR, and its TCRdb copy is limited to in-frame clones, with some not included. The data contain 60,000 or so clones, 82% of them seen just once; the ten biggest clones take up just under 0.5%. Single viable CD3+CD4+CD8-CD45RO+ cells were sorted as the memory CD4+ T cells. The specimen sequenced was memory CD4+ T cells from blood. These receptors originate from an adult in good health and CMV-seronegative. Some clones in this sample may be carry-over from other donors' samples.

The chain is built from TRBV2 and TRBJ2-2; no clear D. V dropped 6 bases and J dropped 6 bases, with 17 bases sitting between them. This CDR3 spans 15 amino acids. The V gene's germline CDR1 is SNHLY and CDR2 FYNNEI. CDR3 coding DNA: TGTGCCAGCAGGGAATTGCGTAGGATCGCCGGGGAGCTGTTTTTT. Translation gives CASRELRRIAGELFF.

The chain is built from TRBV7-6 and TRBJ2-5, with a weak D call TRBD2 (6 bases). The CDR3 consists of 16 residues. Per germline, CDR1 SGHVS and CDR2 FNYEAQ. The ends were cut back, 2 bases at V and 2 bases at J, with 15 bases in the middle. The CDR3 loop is CASSLSPGGGQETQYF. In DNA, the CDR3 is TGTGCCAGCAGCTTATCGCCCGGAGGAGGGCAAGAGACCCAGTACTTC.

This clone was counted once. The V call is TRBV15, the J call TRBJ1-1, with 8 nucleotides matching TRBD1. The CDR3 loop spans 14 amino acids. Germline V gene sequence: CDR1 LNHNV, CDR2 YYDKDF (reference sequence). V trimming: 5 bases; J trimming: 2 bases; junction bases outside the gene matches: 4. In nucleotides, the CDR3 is TGTGCCACCAGCCAGGACAGGGTTAACACTGAAGCTTTCTTT. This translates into CATSQDRVNTEAFF.

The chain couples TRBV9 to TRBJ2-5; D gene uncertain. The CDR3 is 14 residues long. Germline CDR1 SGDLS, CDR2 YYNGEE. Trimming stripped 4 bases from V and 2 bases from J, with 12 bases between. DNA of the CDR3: TGTGCCAGCAGCCCCGACCCACAACAAGAGACCCAGTACTTC. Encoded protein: CASSPDPQQETQYF.

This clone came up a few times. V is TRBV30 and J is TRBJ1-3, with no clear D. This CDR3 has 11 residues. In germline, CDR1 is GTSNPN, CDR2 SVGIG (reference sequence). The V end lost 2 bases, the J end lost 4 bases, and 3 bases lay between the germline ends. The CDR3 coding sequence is TGTGCCTGGAGTTTAGGAAACACCATATATTTT. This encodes CAWSLGNTIYF. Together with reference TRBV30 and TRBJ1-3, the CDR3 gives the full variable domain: SQTIHQWPATLVQPVGSPLSLECTVEGTSNPNLYWYRQAAGRGLQLLFYSVGIGQISSEVPQNLSASRPQDRQFILSSKKLLLSDSGFYLCAWSLGNTIYFGEGSWLTVV.

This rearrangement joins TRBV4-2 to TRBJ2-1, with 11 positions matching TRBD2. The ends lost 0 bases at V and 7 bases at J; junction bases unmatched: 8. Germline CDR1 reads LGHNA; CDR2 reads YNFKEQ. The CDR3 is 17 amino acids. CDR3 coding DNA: TGTGCCAGCAGCCAAGACGTCACTAGCGGGAGTAGGAATGAGCAGTTCTTC. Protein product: CASSQDVTSGSRNEQFF.

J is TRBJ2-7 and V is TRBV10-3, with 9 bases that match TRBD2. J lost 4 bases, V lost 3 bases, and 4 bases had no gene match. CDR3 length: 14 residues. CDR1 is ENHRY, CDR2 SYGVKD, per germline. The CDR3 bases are TGTGCCATCAGTGAAGCTAGCGGGGAATACGAGCAGTACTTC. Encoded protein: CAISEASGEYEQYF.

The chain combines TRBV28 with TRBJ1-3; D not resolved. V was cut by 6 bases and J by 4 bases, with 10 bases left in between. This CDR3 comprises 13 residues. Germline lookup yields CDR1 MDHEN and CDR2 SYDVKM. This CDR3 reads CASSPNEGNTIYF. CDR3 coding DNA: TGTGCCAGCAGCCCCAATGAGGGAAACACCATATATTTT. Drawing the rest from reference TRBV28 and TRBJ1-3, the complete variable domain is DVKVTQSSRYLVKRTGEKVFLECVQDMDHENMFWYRQDPGLGLRLIYFSYDVKMKEKGDIPEGYSVSREKKERFSLILESASTNQTSMYLCASSPNEGNTIYFGEGSWLTVV.

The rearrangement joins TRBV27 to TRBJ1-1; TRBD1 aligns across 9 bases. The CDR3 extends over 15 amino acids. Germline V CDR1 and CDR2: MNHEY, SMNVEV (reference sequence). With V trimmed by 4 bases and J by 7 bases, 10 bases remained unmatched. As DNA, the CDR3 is TGTGCCAGCAGTTCAATACAGGGGGCGATGGATGAAGCTTTCTTT. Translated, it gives CASSSIQGAMDEAFF.

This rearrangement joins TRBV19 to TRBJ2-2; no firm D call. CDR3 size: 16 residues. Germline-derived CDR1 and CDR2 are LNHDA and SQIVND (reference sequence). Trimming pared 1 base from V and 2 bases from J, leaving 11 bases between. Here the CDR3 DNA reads TGTGCCAGTAGTATAGGAGGTGGGATAAACACCGGGGAGCTGTTTTTT. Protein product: CASSIGGGINTGELFF.

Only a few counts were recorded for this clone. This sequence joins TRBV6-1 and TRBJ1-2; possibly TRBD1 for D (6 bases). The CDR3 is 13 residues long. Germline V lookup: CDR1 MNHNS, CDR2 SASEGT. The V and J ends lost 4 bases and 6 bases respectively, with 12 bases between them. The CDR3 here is CASSVQGQDGYTF. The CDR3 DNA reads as TGTGCCAGCAGTGTACAGGGCCAGGATGGCTACACCTTC.

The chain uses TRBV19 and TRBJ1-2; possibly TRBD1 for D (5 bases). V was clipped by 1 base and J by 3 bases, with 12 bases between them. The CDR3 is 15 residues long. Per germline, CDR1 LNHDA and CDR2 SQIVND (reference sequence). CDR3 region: CASSIGVQGYYGYTF. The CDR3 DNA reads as TGTGCCAGTAGTATAGGTGTCCAGGGTTACTATGGCTACACCTTC.

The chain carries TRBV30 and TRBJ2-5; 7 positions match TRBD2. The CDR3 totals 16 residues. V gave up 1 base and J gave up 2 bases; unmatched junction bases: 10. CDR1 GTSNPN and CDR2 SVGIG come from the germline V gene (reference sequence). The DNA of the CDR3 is TGTGCCTGGAGTGCTTGGGCTAGCGGAGCGCAAGAGACCCAGTACTTC. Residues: CAWSAWASGAQETQYF.

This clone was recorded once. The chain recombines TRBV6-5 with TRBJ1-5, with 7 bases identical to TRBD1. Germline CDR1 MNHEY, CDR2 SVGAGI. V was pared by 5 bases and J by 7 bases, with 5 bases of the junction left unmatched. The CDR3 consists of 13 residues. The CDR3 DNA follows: TGTGCCAGCAGTCGGACAGGAGGGCAGCCCCAGCATTTT. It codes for CASSRTGGQPQHF.

The CDR3 sequence is CASSWDGSTDTQYF. In DNA, the CDR3 is TGTGCCAGTAGTTGGGACGGCAGCACAGATACGCAGTATTTT. The genes are TRBV19 and TRBJ2-3; D is perhaps TRBD1 or TRBD2 (5 bases each). This CDR3 has 14 amino acids. The ends were cut back, 5 bases at V and 0 bases at J, with 9 bases in the middle. In germline, CDR1 is LNHDA, CDR2 SQIVND (reference sequence). The full variable domain, in which reference TRBV19 and TRBJ2-3 provide the parts outside the CDR3, is DGGITQSPKYLFRKEGQNVTLSCEQNLNHDAMYWYRQDPGQGLRLIYYSQIVNDFQKGDIAEGYSVSREKKESFPLTVTSAQKNPTAFYLCASSWDGSTDTQYFGPGTRLTVL.

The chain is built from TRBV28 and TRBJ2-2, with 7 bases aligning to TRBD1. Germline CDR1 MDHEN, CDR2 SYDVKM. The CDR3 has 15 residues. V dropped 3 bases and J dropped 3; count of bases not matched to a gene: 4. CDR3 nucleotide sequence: TGTGCCAGCAGTTTGAGACAGGGCGACACCGGGGAGCTGTTTTTT. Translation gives CASSLRQGDTGELFF. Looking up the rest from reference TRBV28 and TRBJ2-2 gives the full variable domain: DVKVTQSSRYLVKRTGEKVFLECVQDMDHENMFWYRQDPGLGLRLIYFSYDVKMKEKGDIPEGYSVSREKKERFSLILESASTNQTSMYLCASSLRQGDTGELFFGEGSRLTVL.

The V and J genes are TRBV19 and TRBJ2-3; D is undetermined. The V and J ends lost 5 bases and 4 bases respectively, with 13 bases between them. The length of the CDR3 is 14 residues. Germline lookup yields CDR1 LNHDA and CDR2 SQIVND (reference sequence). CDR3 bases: TGTGCCAGTAGTCCTACGTGGGCGGCAGATACGCAGTATTTT. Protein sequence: CASSPTWAADTQYF.